The present entry profiles one T cell receptor (beta chain) with its context. Clones were read by immunoSEQ multiplex PCR, and TCRdb kept only the in-frame ones, dropping some. The table has approximately 470,000 clones, 87% seen once. The data are from a study of blood T cell repertoires in COVID-19. Study context: The study drew acute and convalescent COVID-19 samples from the United States, Italy and Spain.

J lost 0 bases, V lost 0 bases, and 3 bases had no gene match. The CDR3 spans 16 residues. Germline CDR1 and CDR2: SGHRS and YFSETQ. Participants were aged about 18 to 95 years, lived in 25 or so US areas, and enrolled virtually. J is TRBJ1-5 and V is TRBV5-1; 7 nucleotides line up with TRBD1. The TCR sequence derives from a woman younger than 30 who had recovered from COVID-19. Sequencing was carried out using PBMCs or T cells enriched from blood (not recorded which). The CDR3 sequence is CASSLGDRHSNQPQHF. The CDR3 DNA follows: TGCGCCAGCAGCTTGGGGGACAGACATAGCAATCAGCCCCAGCATTTT.